Below, 10 T cell receptor beta chains from the same sample are listed, as sequenced in a study of T-cell memory formation after mild COVID-19. TCRdb passed the 5' RACE reads through MiXCR, listing each CDR3 protein once. The table lists roughly 160,000 distinct CDR3 sequences, roughly 13% of them singletons, with about 3.3% in the top ten. Sample: PBMCs or a T cell subset sorted from them (not recorded which). The receptor source for this set is a man younger than 35 who had mild COVID-19 (a few samples of this study predate the infection). Cell type and time point are not known.

In its sample, this clonotype was seen many times. This chain uses TRBV20-1 with TRBJ2-1, with 9 bases that match TRBD2. The ends lost 1 base at V and 7 bases at J; junction bases unmatched: 8. The CDR3 runs to 15 residues. Germline V gene data show CDR1 as DFQATT and CDR2 as SNEGSKA (reference sequence). For the CDR3, the DNA is TGCAGTGCTAGAGTATCAGGACTAGCGTATAATGAGCAGTTCTTC. Translating it yields CSARVSGLAYNEQFF.

This clonotype was detected a few times. V and J are TRBV5-1 and TRBJ2-5; 9 bases agree with TRBD2. CDR3 size: 14 residues. V shed 5 bases and J 2 bases; nucleotides not matched to a gene: 4. Germline-derived CDR1 and CDR2 are SGHRS and YFSETQ. CDR3 region: CASSFTSGQETQYF. In nucleotides, the CDR3 is TGCGCCAGCAGTTTCACTAGCGGGCAAGAGACCCAGTACTTC. The variable domain in full, completed from reference TRBV5-1 and TRBJ2-5, reads KAGVTQTPRYLIKTRGQQVTLSCSPISGHRSVSWYQQTPGQGLQFLFEYFSETQRNKGNFPGRFSGRQFSNSRSEMNVSTLELGDSALYLCASSFTSGQETQYFGPGTRLLVL.

This clonotype has just a few counts. The chain carries TRBV20-1 and TRBJ1-2; D unresolved. CDR1 and CDR2 from the germline V gene are DFQATT and SNEGSKA (reference sequence). The V end was cut by 7 bases, the J end by 0 bases, with 9 bases between. This CDR3 comprises 12 residues. CDR3 region: CSVQESNYGYTF. The CDR3 bases are TGCAGTGTTCAAGAATCTAACTATGGCTACACCTTC.

This clonotype showed up just a few times. This chain links TRBV4-3 with TRBJ2-1; TRBD2 matches 11 bases. Losses at the gene ends were 4 bases for V and 9 bases for J; bases not matched to a gene: 11. Germline V gene data show CDR1 as LGHNA and CDR2 as YSLEER. CDR3 length: 16 amino acids. The CDR3 bases are TGCGCCAGCAGCCGGATCATAGCGGGGGGGCCAGGTGAGCAGTTCTTC. Translating it yields CASSRIIAGGPGEQFF.

The chain employs TRBV24-1 and TRBJ2-3; D uncertain. The germline V gene encodes CDR1 KGHDR and CDR2 SFDVKD. V dropped 5 bases and J dropped 2 bases, with 7 bases sitting between them. The CDR3 length is 13 residues. Here the CDR3 reads CATSAGHTDTQYF. Here the CDR3 DNA reads TGTGCCACCAGTGCCGGGCACACAGATACGCAGTATTTT.

The chain recombines TRBV19 with TRBJ1-5; no clear D gene. CDR1 is LNHDA and CDR2 is SQIVND in the germline V gene (reference sequence). Trimming took off 3 bases at V and 7 bases at J, with 10 bases between the two ends. The CDR3 length is 13 residues. This CDR3 reads CASSIKRAQPQHF. As DNA, the CDR3 is TGTGCCAGTAGTATCAAGCGGGCACAGCCCCAGCATTTT.

This clonotype has at least ten counts. V usage is TRBV5-1 and J usage is TRBJ2-7; D is possibly TRBD1 (5 bases). V dropped 4 bases and J dropped 3 bases, with 11 bases sitting between them. The CDR3 loop spans 13 amino acids. Germline values: CDR1 SGHRS, CDR2 YFSETQ. The CDR3 DNA sequence: TGCGCCAGCAGCATACGACAGAACTACGAGCAGTACTTC. This translates into CASSIRQNYEQYF.

The CDR3 region has the DNA TGTGCCAGCAGTTACAGGCTACTAGCGGGGGGGACAGATACGCAGTATTTT. It specifies CASSYRLLAGGTDTQYF. The chain combines TRBV6-5 with TRBJ2-3; 13 bases are a match to TRBD2. Germline V CDR1 and CDR2: MNHEY, SVGAGI. J lost 3 bases, V lost 2 bases, and 5 bases had no gene match. The CDR3 sequence is 17 residues long.

The chain carries TRBV11-1 and TRBJ2-5; 15 bases map to TRBD2. This CDR3 is 18 amino acids long. The germline V gene encodes CDR1 SGHAT and CDR2 FQDESV (reference sequence). Trimming at V came to 5 bases and at J to 4 bases, leaving 11 bases not matched to a gene. The CDR3 is CASSPLPWTSGGGETQYF. CDR3 DNA: TGTGCCAGCAGCCCACTCCCCTGGACTAGCGGGGGGGGAGAGACCCAGTACTTC. Full variable domain (outside the CDR3, taken from reference TRBV11-1 and TRBJ2-5): EAEVAQSPRYKITEKSQAVAFWCDPISGHATLYWYRQILGQGPELLVQFQDESVVDDSQLPKDRFSAERLKGVDSTLKIQPAELGDSAMYLCASSPLPWTSGGGETQYFGPGTRLLVL.

The V gene is TRBV20-1, the J gene TRBJ1-1; D ambiguous. The CDR3 spans 15 residues. Trimming shortened V by 6 bases and J by 0 bases, and 17 bases separated the two germline ends. CDR1 is DFQATT and CDR2 is SNEGSKA in the germline V gene (reference sequence). This CDR3 is CSASLAGILNTEAFF. CDR3 coding DNA: TGCAGTGCGTCCTTGGCGGGGATTTTGAACACTGAAGCTTTCTTT.